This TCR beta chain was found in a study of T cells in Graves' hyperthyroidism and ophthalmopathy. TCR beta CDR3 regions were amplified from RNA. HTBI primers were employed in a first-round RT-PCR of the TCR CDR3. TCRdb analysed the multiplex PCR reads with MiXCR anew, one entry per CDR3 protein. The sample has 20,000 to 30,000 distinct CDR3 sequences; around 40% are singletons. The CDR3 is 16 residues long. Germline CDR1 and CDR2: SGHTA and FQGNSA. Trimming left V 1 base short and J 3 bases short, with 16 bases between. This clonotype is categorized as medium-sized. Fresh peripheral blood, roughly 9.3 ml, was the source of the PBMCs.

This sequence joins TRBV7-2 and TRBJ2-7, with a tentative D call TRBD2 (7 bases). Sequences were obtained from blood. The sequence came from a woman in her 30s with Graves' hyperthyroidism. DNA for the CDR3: TGTGCCAGCAGCTTAGACGGCGGGGGCGTTGGCTACGAGCAGTACTTC. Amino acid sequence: CASSLDGGGVGYEQYF. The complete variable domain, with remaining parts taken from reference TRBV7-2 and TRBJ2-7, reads GAGVSQSPSNKVTEKGKDVELRCDPISGHTALYWYRQSLGQGLEFLIYFQGNSAPDKSGLPSDRFSAERTGGSVSTLTIQRTQQEDSAVYLCASSLDGGGVGYEQYFGPGTRLTVT.